The 7 T cell receptor beta chains listed next were all sequenced from one sample in a study of T cell repertoires in cytomegalovirus infection. TCRdb independently ran MiXCR on the reads; one entry per CDR3 protein. The repertoire holds around 190,000 distinct CDR3 sequences, with 13% to 15% as singletons. The sample comprised PBMCs. These receptors were obtained from a human donor in good health (CMV status not recorded). Some clones in this sample may be carry-over from other donors' samples.

The chain has TRBV12-3 or TRBV12-4 and TRBJ1-6, with 9 bases aligning to TRBD1. The V and J ends lost 6 bases and 10 bases, in that order; junction bases with no gene match: 7. This CDR3 spans 14 amino acids. DNA of the CDR3: TGTGCCAGCAGCTCCGGACAGGGGCTCTCACCCCTCCACTTT. It encodes CASSSGQGLSPLHF.

This clonotype was seen more than once but under ten times. The genes are TRBV7-2 and TRBJ2-5, with TRBD2 as a possible D gene (6 bases). CDR1 and CDR2 from the germline V gene are SGHTA and FQGNSA. Trimming shortened V by 5 bases and J by 2 bases, and 15 bases separated the two germline ends. This CDR3 is 15 amino acids long. In DNA, the CDR3 is TGTGCCAGCAGCCCGAGAGTCGGGAGACAAGAGACCCAGTACTTC. This codes for CASSPRVGRQETQYF.

This clonotype was observed a few times. This chain links TRBV9 with TRBJ1-2; 7 positions match TRBD1. CDR1 is SGDLS and CDR2 is YYNGEE in the germline V gene. The length of the CDR3 is 13 residues. V was pared by 3 bases and J by 6 bases, with 5 bases of the junction left unmatched. CDR3: CASSGTQGNGYTF. Written as DNA, the CDR3 is TGTGCCAGCAGCGGGACACAGGGGAATGGCTACACCTTC.

The chain links TRBV29-1 to TRBJ1-2, with 12 bases aligning to TRBD1. Germline V lookup: CDR1 SQVTM, CDR2 ANQGSEA. The V segment lost 8 bases and the J segment 7 bases; nucleotides outside the gene matches: 8. The CDR3 extends over 13 amino acids. The CDR3 DNA reads as TGCAGCACGACGGGACAGGGGGCTTCTGGCTACACCTTC. Translation: CSTTGQGASGYTF.

This clonotype has only a few counts. The V call is TRBV30, the J call TRBJ2-7, with 7 bases identical to TRBD1. The ends lost 3 bases at V and 3 bases at J; junction bases unmatched: 11. This CDR3 is 15 amino acids long. The germline CDR1 and CDR2 sequences are GTSNPN and SVGIG (reference sequence). The CDR3 protein is CAWRRKFRQGYEQYF. Here the CDR3 DNA reads TGTGCCTGGAGACGAAAATTTCGACAGGGCTACGAGCAGTACTTC.

This clonotype came up many times. This chain connects TRBV7-8 to TRBJ2-7, with a tentative D call TRBD2 (5 bases). Trimming removed 2 bases from V and 4 bases from J, with 12 bases in between. Germline V lookup: CDR1 SGHVS, CDR2 FQNEAQ. The CDR3 extends over 14 amino acids. The CDR3 loop reads CASSLSGNRYEQYF. The DNA of the CDR3 is TGTGCCAGCAGCTTATCGGGGAATAGGTACGAGCAGTACTTC.

This sequence joins TRBV9 and TRBJ2-7, with TRBD1 matching over 8 bases. The CDR3 totals 15 residues. Germline V lookup: CDR1 SGDLS, CDR2 YYNGEE. The V and J ends lost 1 base and 0 bases, in that order; junction bases with no gene match: 3. The CDR3 loop reads CASSVTGGSSYEQYF. The CDR3 bases are TGTGCCAGCAGCGTAACAGGGGGTAGCTCCTACGAGCAGTACTTC.